Listed below are T cell receptor beta chains from one sample, sequenced in a study of T cells after yellow fever vaccination. TCRdb used MiXCR to reprocess the 5' RACE reads, holding one entry per CDR3 protein. Of about 50,000 distinct CDR3 sequences in the sample, 5.5% to 6% were seen once. The source was PBMCs, either bulk or a sorted T-cell subset (CD4+, CD8+, memory, or dextramer-sorted; not recorded which), collected on the day of the yellow fever booster vaccination. Source of these receptors: a young man who received the YFV17D yellow fever vaccine. CDR3s include the opening cysteine and the closing phenylalanine or tryptophan.

j_gene: TRBJ2-3; v_gene: TRBV7-2; CDR3aa: CASSADTQYF
j_gene: TRBJ1-2; v_gene: TRBV6-2/TRBV6-3; CDR3aa: CASSYGRGWGYTF
j_gene: TRBJ2-3; v_gene: TRBV20-1; CDR3aa: CSASRSGATDTQYF
j_gene: TRBJ1-2; v_gene: TRBV12-3/TRBV12-4; CDR3aa: CASIPALGAGGPFNYGYTF
j_gene: TRBJ2-5; v_gene: TRBV5-1; CDR3aa: CASSLAAEGETQYF
j_gene: TRBJ1-3; v_gene: TRBV14; CDR3aa: CASSQDRKGSTIYF
j_gene: TRBJ1-2; v_gene: TRBV7-9; CDR3aa: CASTRLAGGEGYTF
j_gene: TRBJ2-1; v_gene: TRBV12-3/TRBV12-4; CDR3aa: CASSHGGRYNEQFF
j_gene: TRBJ2-3; v_gene: TRBV4-3; CDR3aa: CASSQTARGGADTQYF
j_gene: TRBJ2-3; v_gene: TRBV9; CDR3aa: CASSSGQGPSPPDTQYF
j_gene: TRBJ1-6; v_gene: TRBV5-4; CDR3aa: CASSLIQGNSPLHF
j_gene: TRBJ2-3; v_gene: TRBV7-9; CDR3aa: CASSTLTDRKSTDTQYF
j_gene: TRBJ2-7; v_gene: TRBV10-3; CDR3aa: CAISESSYEQYF
j_gene: TRBJ2-5; v_gene: TRBV4-1; CDR3aa: CASTYGTSDYQETQYF
j_gene: TRBJ1-6; v_gene: TRBV4-2; CDR3aa: CASSQVTDYNSPLHF
j_gene: TRBJ2-2; v_gene: TRBV4-3; CDR3aa: CASSQERDSFTGELFF
j_gene: TRBJ1-2; v_gene: TRBV28; CDR3aa: CASSSPTLQGSYGYTF
j_gene: TRBJ1-4; v_gene: TRBV5-1; CDR3aa: CASSSGGTPGNEKLFF
j_gene: TRBJ1-5; v_gene: TRBV7-8; CDR3aa: CASSLLGDRGGQPQHF
j_gene: TRBJ1-5; v_gene: TRBV4-2; CDR3aa: CASSGRGQPQHF
j_gene: TRBJ1-2; v_gene: TRBV12-3/TRBV12-4; CDR3aa: CASSFQGGYGYTF
j_gene: TRBJ2-3; v_gene: TRBV5-1; CDR3aa: CASSPGQGTDTQYF
j_gene: TRBJ2-1; v_gene: TRBV4-1; CDR3aa: CASSQVELASYNEQFF
j_gene: TRBJ1-1; v_gene: TRBV25-1; CDR3aa: CASSGTSGAFF
j_gene: TRBJ2-5; v_gene: TRBV5-1; CDR3aa: CASSYTPGAGETQYF
j_gene: TRBJ2-3; v_gene: TRBV7-2; CDR3aa: CASSPRDPSSTDTQYF
j_gene: TRBJ2-7; v_gene: TRBV7-2; CDR3aa: CASSPFAGRDEQYF
j_gene: TRBJ1-5; v_gene: TRBV5-6; CDR3aa: CASSFRNQPQHF
j_gene: TRBJ1-5; v_gene: TRBV6-5; CDR3aa: CASSYSARSNQPQHF
j_gene: TRBJ1-1; v_gene: TRBV19; CDR3aa: CASSVHTEAFF
j_gene: TRBJ2-3; v_gene: TRBV11-2; CDR3aa: CASSPGTSGGSDTQYF
j_gene: TRBJ1-3; v_gene: TRBV4-1; CDR3aa: CASSQLPLVYSGNTIYF
j_gene: TRBJ2-3; v_gene: TRBV18; CDR3aa: CASSPPGQDTDTQYF
j_gene: TRBJ2-3; v_gene: TRBV27; CDR3aa: CASSLSRAVSTDTQYF
j_gene: TRBJ1-1; v_gene: TRBV4-3; CDR3aa: CASSQVGEATEAFF
j_gene: TRBJ2-3; v_gene: TRBV6-2/TRBV6-3; CDR3aa: CATHLSGGSTDTQYF
j_gene: TRBJ2-5; v_gene: TRBV6-6; CDR3aa: CASSFGTSGGSQETQYF
j_gene: TRBJ2-2; v_gene: TRBV6-5; CDR3aa: CASSYGSRTGELFF
j_gene: TRBJ1-1; v_gene: TRBV6-2/TRBV6-3; CDR3aa: CASSYRWANTEAFF
j_gene: TRBJ1-1; v_gene: TRBV19; CDR3aa: CASSIGTAEAFF
j_gene: TRBJ1-4; v_gene: TRBV7-9; CDR3aa: CASSSLTGAEEKLFF
j_gene: TRBJ2-2; v_gene: TRBV5-1; CDR3aa: CASSLRQGGTGELFF
j_gene: TRBJ1-6; v_gene: TRBV7-9; CDR3aa: CASSLGGSSPLHF
j_gene: TRBJ2-3; v_gene: TRBV11-2; CDR3aa: CASSRFRSGRDSDTQYF
j_gene: TRBJ1-2; v_gene: TRBV6-1; CDR3aa: CASREGGHGYTF
j_gene: TRBJ1-1; v_gene: TRBV12-5; CDR3aa: CASGFYPSANTEAFF
j_gene: TRBJ2-1; v_gene: TRBV7-9; CDR3aa: CASSLAGRQGVYNEQFF
j_gene: TRBJ2-3; v_gene: TRBV6-6; CDR3aa: CASSYGTGRSDTQYF
j_gene: TRBJ1-2; v_gene: TRBV14; CDR3aa: CASSQYETGPGYTF
j_gene: TRBJ2-3; v_gene: TRBV24-1; CDR3aa: CATSAFPDTQYF
j_gene: TRBJ2-3; v_gene: TRBV7-2; CDR3aa: CASSLLRAGPSTDTQYF
j_gene: TRBJ2-2; v_gene: TRBV19; CDR3aa: CASTASVTGELFF
j_gene: TRBJ2-1; v_gene: TRBV11-2; CDR3aa: CASSTRTARSYNEQFF
j_gene: TRBJ2-2; v_gene: TRBV6-4; CDR3aa: CASSRRPLAGELFF
j_gene: TRBJ1-2; v_gene: TRBV4-3; CDR3aa: CASSSPGGGGLYGYTF